These T cell receptor beta chains were read from a single sample in a study of blood T cell repertoires in COVID-19. The data were produced by immunoSEQ multiplex PCR, yet TCRdb's version contains in-frame clones alone and is incomplete. The sample contains around 13,000 clones, approximately 85% of which appear only once. Sequencing was carried out using peripheral blood. The source is a human donor in a cohort sampled during active COVID-19. The CDR3 runs from the conserved cysteine through the conserved F or W. A D gene is named only where the DNA matches it firmly. Rows give clone size only sometimes, using once, few, many, or a class for an expanded clone.

V gene	clone size	J gene	D gene	CDR3 DNA	CDR3 protein
TRBV6-2/TRBV6-3	.	TRBJ2-3	.	TGTGCCAGCAGTTATGTAAGCGGGCACGGCAGCACAGATACGCAGTATTTT	CASSYVSGHGSTDTQYF
TRBV5-4	.	TRBJ2-3	.	TGTGCCAGCAGCTTGGATCGCGGAGTAACCACAGATACGCAGTATTTT	CASSLDRGVTTDTQYF
TRBV19	.	TRBJ2-7	.	TGTGCCAGTAGTTTCGCACAGGGCTACGAGCAGTACTTC	CASSFAQGYEQYF
TRBV7-2	.	TRBJ1-6	TRBD1	TGTGCCAGCAGCTTTGGCTCAGGGGGTGGTAATTCACCCCTCCACTTT	CASSFGSGGGNSPLHF
TRBV15	.	TRBJ2-5	.	TGTGCCACCAGCAGAGATCGAACGGGGAAAACCCAGTACTTC	CATSRDRTGKTQYF
TRBV5-1	.	TRBJ1-1	TRBD1	TGCGCCAGCAGCTTGGACGGTACAGGGGGGAACACTGAAGCTTTCTTT	CASSLDGTGGNTEAFF
TRBV4-1	.	TRBJ2-3	TRBD2	TGCGCCAGCAGCCTACCCGGGACTAGCGGGGGGGCCGGATCGCAGTATTTT	CASSLPGTSGGAGSQYF
TRBV6-2/TRBV6-3	.	TRBJ2-7	.	TGTGCCAGCAGCGACACAGGGGAGCAGTACTTC	CASSDTGEQYF
TRBV2	.	TRBJ1-2	TRBD1	TGTGCCAGCAGCCGGGACAGCACTAACTATGGCTACACCTTC	CASSRDSTNYGYTF
TRBV5-1	.	TRBJ1-6	TRBD1	TGCGCCAGCAGCTTGGAGCCCCACAGGGGGCTTAGAACATCACCCCTCCACTTT	CASSLEPHRGLRTSPLHF
TRBV7-3	.	TRBJ2-1	.	TGTGCCAGCAGCTTCGACGGCGGTGAGCAGTTCTTC	CASSFDGGEQFF
TRBV7-6	once	TRBJ1-2	.	TGTGCCAGCAGCTTAGATTGGGCGGGAGGCTACACCTTC	CASSLDWAGGYTF
TRBV10-3	.	TRBJ2-6	TRBD1	TGTGCCATCAGTGCTGACAGGGGAAGCTCTGGGGCCAACGTCCTGACTTTC	CAISADRGSSGANVLTF
TRBV5-4	.	TRBJ1-2	.	TGTGCCAGCAGCTTCCCCGGAACAGGGACGCATGGCTACACCTTC	CASSFPGTGTHGYTF
TRBV2	.	TRBJ2-7	.	TGTGCCAGCAGGGGTGGGACATTCACCTACGAGCAGTACTTC	CASRGGTFTYEQYF
TRBV19	.	TRBJ1-2	.	TGTGCCAGTAGTCCAAACCATTCAGGGAACTATGGCTACACCTTC	CASSPNHSGNYGYTF
TRBV9	.	TRBJ1-2	TRBD1	TGTGCCAGCAGCTCGACAGGGAGAGGGAACTATGGCTACACCTTC	CASSSTGRGNYGYTF
TRBV9	.	TRBJ2-1	TRBD2	TGTGCCAGCAGCGTAGTTCCGGGGGGGGCCCTTAGCTCCTACAATGAGCAGTTCTTC	CASSVVPGGALSSYNEQFF
TRBV2	.	TRBJ1-5	TRBD1	TGTGCCAGCAGTGAAAATTTGGACAGGGGCAATCAGCCCCAGCATTTT	CASSENLDRGNQPQHF
TRBV5-1	.	TRBJ2-2	.	TGCGCCAGCAGCTTGGATAGCCGAGGCACCGGGGAGCTGTTTTTT	CASSLDSRGTGELFF
TRBV27	.	TRBJ2-5	.	TGTGCCAGCAGTTTAGACAGTGGCTCGACCCAGTACTTC	CASSLDSGSTQYF
TRBV5-1	.	TRBJ2-2	.	TGCGCCAGCAGGCCATTAACCGGGGACACCGGGGAGCTGTTTTTT	CASRPLTGDTGELFF
TRBV5-8	few	TRBJ2-5	.	TGTGCCAGCAGCCCCGCGGGTGCTCGGGAGACCCAGTACTTC	CASSPAGARETQYF
TRBV9	.	TRBJ1-1	TRBD1	TGTGCCAGCAGCGTAACAGGGGCTGCTGAAGCTTTCTTT	CASSVTGAAEAFF
TRBV18	.	TRBJ1-5	.	TGTGCCAGCTCACCATTTACAGGGAAGAATCAGCCCCAGCATTTT	CASSPFTGKNQPQHF
TRBV20-1	.	TRBJ1-2	.	TGCAGTGCTACTGACAATAACTATGGCTACACCTTC	CSATDNNYGYTF
TRBV7-2	.	TRBJ2-1	TRBD1	TGTGCCAGCAGCTTAGGGACAGGGGGTCTTTACCATGAGCAGTTCTTC	CASSLGTGGLYHEQFF
TRBV7-9	.	TRBJ1-6	TRBD1	TGTGCCAGCCAAAAAGGGACAGAAGTTTCACCCCTCCACTTT	CASQKGTEVSPLHF
TRBV4-2	.	TRBJ2-3	.	TGTGCCAGCAGCCAAAGCAGGGGTCGGGATACGCAGTATTTT	CASSQSRGRDTQYF
TRBV5-4	.	TRBJ2-6	.	TGTGCCAGCAGCCCTACTAGCTCTGGGGCCAACGTCCTGACTTTC	CASSPTSSGANVLTF
TRBV6-5	.	TRBJ1-4	.	TGTGCCAGCAGACAAAGGGGTTCTAATGAAAAACTGTTTTTT	CASRQRGSNEKLFF
TRBV5-1	.	TRBJ2-1	TRBD1	TGCGCCAGCAGCCCACAGGGGGGTATAAATGAGCAGTTCTTC	CASSPQGGINEQFF
TRBV11-2	.	TRBJ1-2	.	TGTGCCAGCAGCTTCACACAGACACCGCTTCTATATGGCTACACCTTC	CASSFTQTPLLYGYTF
TRBV7-9	.	TRBJ1-1	.	TGTGCCAGCCGCCTGGGGAGCGGGAACACTGAAGCTTTCTTT	CASRLGSGNTEAFF
TRBV11-2	.	TRBJ2-3	TRBD1	TGTGCCAGCAGCTCATACAGGGGGCGTGCAGATACGCAGTATTTT	CASSSYRGRADTQYF
TRBV5-6	.	TRBJ2-5	.	TGTGCCAGCAGCTTGGTAGGGGAAGAGACCCAGTACTTC	CASSLVGEETQYF
TRBV27	.	TRBJ2-7	TRBD2	TGTGCCAGCAGTTACTCTAGCGGAGGGAGGGAGCAGTACTTC	CASSYSSGGREQYF
TRBV19	.	TRBJ1-5	TRBD1	TGTGCCAGTACTAATATGGGACAGGGATATCAGCCCCAGCATTTT	CASTNMGQGYQPQHF
TRBV30	.	TRBJ1-1	TRBD1	TGTGCCTGGAGCGACAGGGATGTCAACACTGAAGCTTTCTTT	CAWSDRDVNTEAFF
TRBV6-5	.	TRBJ2-1	.	TGTGCCAGCGCCTTGGGCGGGAACTCCTACAATGAGCAGTTCTTC	CASALGGNSYNEQFF
TRBV3-1/TRBV3-2	.	TRBJ2-3	.	TGTGCCAGCAGCCAAGATAGAGGGCGGAGCGCGAAAAGCACAGATACGCAGTATTTT	CASSQDRGRSAKSTDTQYF
TRBV10-2	.	TRBJ2-1	TRBD2	TGCGCCAGCAGAGCACCAACTAGCGGGAGGGTCAATGAGCAGTTCTTC	CASRAPTSGRVNEQFF
TRBV7-2	.	TRBJ2-1	.	TGTGCCAGCAGCTTAGCGGGCGGGAACACCTACAATGAGCAGTTCTTC	CASSLAGGNTYNEQFF
TRBV28	.	TRBJ2-7	.	TGTGCCAGCAATGTTGGAGGGGATACCTACGAGCAGTACTTC	CASNVGGDTYEQYF
TRBV15	.	TRBJ2-3	TRBD1	TGTGCCACCAGCAGAGATATGGGACAGGGCTCAACAGATACGCAGTATTTT	CATSRDMGQGSTDTQYF
TRBV6-5	.	TRBJ2-5	TRBD2	TGTGCCAGCACTCGCAGGGAGGGGGAGACCCAGTACTTC	CASTRREGETQYF
TRBV7-2	.	TRBJ2-5	TRBD2	TGTGCCAGCAGCTTCCTCGCGGGGGGGCAGGAGACCCAGTACTTC	CASSFLAGGQETQYF
TRBV6-5	.	TRBJ2-1	.	TGTGCCAGCAGTTACCACGGTAACGAGCAGTTCTTC	CASSYHGNEQFF
TRBV5-1	.	TRBJ2-1	.	TGCGCCAGCAGCTGGGGCCTCTACAATGAGCAGTTCTTC	CASSWGLYNEQFF
TRBV5-1	.	TRBJ1-1	.	TGCGCCAGCAGCCGAAATTCCGACGGGTTTAACACTGAAGCTTTCTTT	CASSRNSDGFNTEAFF
TRBV28	.	TRBJ1-1	.	TGTGCCAGCAGCCCCCCGGGAAGGGCGGTTACTGAAGCTTTCTTT	CASSPPGRAVTEAFF
TRBV19	.	TRBJ1-3	.	TGTGCCAGTAGTACTTCGTTACAGGCGTTCTCTGGAAACACCATATATTTT	CASSTSLQAFSGNTIYF
TRBV6-6	.	TRBJ2-2	.	TGTGCCAGCAGTTACTCGAAGAGGGAAACCGGGGAGCTGTTTTTT	CASSYSKRETGELFF
TRBV7-3	.	TRBJ2-1	.	TGTGCCAGCTCGGGGGACCCTACAGGTGAGCAGTTCTTC	CASSGDPTGEQFF
TRBV4-3	.	TRBJ1-6	TRBD1	TGCGCCAGCAGCCAAGATGTCCCGGGACAGGGGTTCTCCTATAATTCACCCCTCCACTTT	CASSQDVPGQGFSYNSPLHF
TRBV7-9	few	TRBJ2-7	.	TGTGCCAGCAGCCCAGGGGCCCGCGAGCAGTACTTC	CASSPGAREQYF
TRBV2	.	TRBJ2-1	.	TGTGCCAGCAGCGGGCAGGGTGGGTACGGCGATGAGCAGTTCTTC	CASSGQGGYGDEQFF
TRBV4-2	few	TRBJ1-5	.	TGTGCCAGCAGCCAAGACGTAGTGACCGGGGTTCAGCCCCAGCATTTT	CASSQDVVTGVQPQHF
TRBV9	.	TRBJ1-1	TRBD1	TGTGCCAGCAGCTTTACCCCAGGGGGCACTGAAGCTTTCTTT	CASSFTPGGTEAFF